The source of this T cell receptor beta chain is a study of long-term antiretroviral therapy in people with HIV (dated by TCRdb to about 2022). Study-level background: The earliest samples were collected about a decade before the 2015 WHO recommendation for immediate ART, when ART was typically delayed until CD4 counts fell. No cross-contamination during QIAcube processing turned up in test extractions that ran a monoclonal T-cell line alongside 30 to 35 polyclonal samples. The cohort contributed 150 to 200 cryopreserved PBMC samples from a few dozen adults with confirmed HIV infection, collected serially over a mean of around 6 years (range 1-12). Whether ART initiation and durable HIV suppression were associated with changes in peripheral blood TRB repertoire composition and diversity was tested in a retrospective serial study. Eleven of the 30 participants with HIV were female. What the work shows at the level of the full study, not this receptor alone: HIV repertoires had narrower CDR3 length ranges than controls, and the network structure suggested an antigen-experienced repertoire that shifted only slightly toward naive after ART. Because pre-ART samples had limited cell numbers, profiling was done on unsorted PBMC rather than on sorted CD4+ and CD8+ T cells. Owing to limited PBMC availability, only the TCR beta chain was sequenced, without alpha chain pairing. Starting ART was linked to a significant rise in TRB diversity, yet even with long-term ART the diversity remained significantly lower than in transplant donor controls. No data were available on ART adherence, viral resistance or therapy changes, limiting inferences about post-ART repertoire changes. The samples span the years 2004 to 2017, and the ART regimens used at that time may not be as effective as current regimens. At every time point, the repertoire was dominated by expanded TRB clones first identified before ART initiation, although this dominance fluctuated and, in many PLHIV, declined after ART.

The immunoSEQ hsTCRB v3.0 assay was used at survey level resolution for TRB variable region sequencing. The target sequencing depth for TRB was roughly 40,000-50,000 T-cell genomes per sample. An Illumina MiSeq with a v3 150-cycle kit was used to sequence the pooled TRB libraries. As for the authors' bioinformatics: Analysis of repertoires was carried out in R inside a reproducible Nextflow workflow spanning QC, data transformation and analysis. LymphoSeq2, an R package for exploring AIRR-Seq data, was used to implement the custom analyses. Four samples yielding fewer than 5000 total TRB sequences were excluded, leaving more than 150 analyzed HIV repertoires. Among the approximately 180 retained HIV repertoires, about 60 were collected before ART initiation and 120 to 140 were collected after ART initiation. Repertoires were downsampled to 5000 TRB nucleotide sequences, with summary statistics averaged over 100 downsampling iterations. Only TRB sequences with CDR3 regions of at least seven amino acids were retained for analysis. Diversity was measured with a Shannon entropy-derived clonality score and the Gini coefficient. In repertoire networks, the top 5000 CDR3 amino acid sequences were linked whenever an edit distance of one separated two sequences. GLIPH2 predicted antigen specificity groups and MHC restriction for TRB CDR3 amino acid sequences. CDR3 amino acid sequences were matched against VDJdb and McPAS-TCR to flag known CMV, EBV, HIV or tissue antigen associations. Pre-ART, post-ART and control groups were compared with Wilcoxon signed-rank tests and Holm-Bonferroni correction. The source is immuneACCESS, and TCRdb retained only in-frame sequences with V and J called. Part of the clones is not carried over; for the studies checked, unresolved V genes explain less than half of this, and the remainder is unexplained. V and J calls and clone size are as listed in that table; D and trimming were resolved from the DNA. The sample table records more than 35,000 clones; approximately 85% of these occur just once. About 10% of the sample is taken by the ten largest.

Inclusion was restricted to participants for whom at least one PBMC sample before ART initiation and at least two post-ART samples were available. Treatment was received in the United States of America by all participants with HIV. Before DNA extraction, cryopreserved samples of about 1-10 million PBMC were thawed and washed. At the time of the earliest PBMC sample, participants with HIV were aged between roughly 20 and 60 years. Per participant, PBMC samples came from 1-4 timepoints prior to ART initiation and 2-8 timepoints following ART initiation, for a median of 7 samples. For every participant, serial HIV viral load, CD4+ T-cell count, ART history and demographic data were obtained. Genomic DNA was extracted from unsorted PBMC with a Qiagen kit on a QIAcube, processed in batches of 12 samples. As regards this clone: Its antigen is not yet known. No base-level quality is on record; no much larger clone is a single base apart.

The sequencing here drew on unsorted PBMCs, taken 2.2 years after starting antiretroviral therapy. The origin of this receptor is a young man with HIV.

The CDR3 corresponds to CASSFLQGALQETQYF. In nucleotides, the sequence is TGTGCCAGCAGCTTTCTACAGGGGGCCCTCCAAGAGACCCAGTACTTC. Recombination linked TRBV7-9 to TRBJ2-5, and TRBD1 aligns with 9 junction nucleotides. The germline V gene (reference sequence) gives CDR1 as SEHNR and CDR2 as FQNEAQ. V is trimmed back by 3 bases and J by 1 base, and the junction contains 6 bases that no gene match accounts for. There are 16 amino acids in the CDR3, from cysteine to phenylalanine inclusive. Only the CDR3 DNA is retained, 48 bases long and in frame from the first base.